The sequence of this T cell receptor beta chain was determined in a study of OX40 agonist ivuxolimab in advanced cancers. At the level of the whole study: The costimulatory receptor OX40 (CD134) was targeted by ivuxolimab, a fully human IgG2 agonistic monoclonal antibody. In the dose-escalation cohort, around four fifths of patients were male, and the mean age was approximately 60 years with a range of roughly 20 to 80. The purpose of peripheral TCRbeta sequencing was to test whether ivuxolimab changed TCR sequence diversity and led to clonal T-cell expansion. The monotherapy dose-escalation portion (N ≈ 50 patients) of the phase I ivuxolimab trial is reported in the paper. Of the approximately 53 patients in dose escalation, some 20 had hepatocellular carcinoma, about 15 had melanoma, 9 had renal cell carcinoma and 9 had head and neck cancer. Intravenous ivuxolimab was administered to patients every 2 weeks at six dose levels: 0.01, 0.1, 0.3, 1.5, 3 and 10 mg/kg. Partial responses were achieved by three dose-escalation patients, of whom one had hepatocellular carcinoma and two had cutaneous melanoma. Prior anti-PD-1, anti-PD-L1 or anti-CTLA-4 therapy was permitted, and checkpoint inhibitors had been received by roughly 42% of dose-escalation patients. What the study reported, not specific to this receptor: At doses of 0.1 to 3.0 mg/kg, clonal expansion of both CD4+ and CD8+ blood T cells was observed from baseline to week 6. Low levels of normalized T-cell clonal expansion were also seen in some nonresponding patients. In partial responders in the 0.1-3.0 mg/kg groups, normalized peripheral clonal expansion was found to be among the lowest, especially among CD8+ T cells. On average, CD8+ T cells showed more expanded clones than CD4+ T cells after ivuxolimab. Antigen specificity was not determined for the clonally expanded peripheral T cells.

The trial excluded patients who had a history of autoimmune disease or who were on systemic immunosuppression. Peripheral blood for TCR sequencing was drawn from every dose cohort at baseline, at cycle 4 day 1 and at cycle 7 day 1. The samples were taken from a phase I, first-in-human, multicenter, open-label dose-escalation trial of ivuxolimab. The trial enrolled adults with locally advanced or metastatic head and neck squamous cell, hepatocellular, melanoma or renal cell carcinoma. Before TCR sequencing, CD4+ and CD8+ T cells were separately sorted from peripheral blood. Trimming removed 1 base from V and 5 bases from J; the gene matches leave 5 bases unexplained. From the cysteine up to the phenylalanine, the CDR3 has a length of 15 residues. The kept DNA is CDR3 alone, 45 bases in frame from the first base. CDR1 and CDR2 are drawn from the germline V gene: SGHNT, YENEEA. In regard to this clone: The antigen it binds to is not known. No qualities accompany the bases; no much larger clone lies one base away.

For sequencing of the TCRbeta CDR3 region, genomic DNA was extracted from the sorted cells. The immunoSEQ Assay was used for sequencing of TCRbeta CDR3 regions. TCRdb took this table from immuneACCESS and kept in-frame rearrangements with V and J called. Such tables lack part of the clones; where checked against another copy, unresolved V genes explain under half of the gap, and the rest is unexplained. The sample yields roughly 50,000 clones; around 90% were counted once. Together, the top ten hold approximately 10% of the sample. Specimen: CD4+ or CD8+ T cells sorted from blood, collected in a trial of the OX40 agonist ivuxolimab. This sequence originates from an adult with an advanced solid tumor such as melanoma, head and neck, liver or kidney cancer. The chain is assembled from TRBV11-3 and TRBJ2-1, and TRBD1 aligns with 7 junction nucleotides. The CDR3 loop reads CASSLGTGANNEQFF. The nucleotides are TGTGCCAGCAGCTTAGGTACAGGGGCTAACAATGAGCAGTTCTTC.